The rows below give T cell receptor beta chains drawn from one sample of a study of blood T cell repertoires in COVID-19. Data came from immunoSEQ multiplex PCR; TCRdb stores just in-frame clones and leaves some out. The repertoire holds over 250,000 clones, with 80% to 90% as singletons. The material sequenced was PBMCs or T cells enriched from blood (not recorded which). The receptors stem from a young man with acute COVID-19. The CDR3 runs from the conserved cysteine through the conserved F or W. The D gene is left open where the match is weak. Size tells how often a clone was seen (once, few, many) or the class of an expanded clone, and some rows leave it out.

CDR3aa	CDR3nt	j_gene	d_gene	abundance	v_gene
CASHRDRDEKLFF	TGTGCCAGCCACCGGGACAGGGATGAAAAACTGTTTTTT	TRBJ1-4	TRBD1	NA	TRBV6-5
CASRQQETQYF	TGTGCCAGCAGGCAGCAAGAGACCCAGTACTTC	TRBJ2-5	NA	NA	TRBV7-6
CATSDSSRGEYNEQFF	TGTGCCACCAGTGATTCTTCCCGTGGGGAGTACAATGAGCAGTTCTTC	TRBJ2-1	NA	NA	TRBV24-1
CASSRRGGSTDTQYF	TGTGCCAGCAGCCGCCGGGGGGGCTCCACAGATACGCAGTATTTT	TRBJ2-3	TRBD2	NA	TRBV7-2
CASSIPRGGNTIYF	TGTGCCAGTAGTATACCCCGGGGAGGAAACACCATATATTTT	TRBJ1-3	NA	NA	TRBV19
CSASGTATLSYNEQFF	TGCAGCGCTAGTGGGACAGCTACCCTCTCCTACAATGAGCAGTTCTTC	TRBJ2-1	TRBD1	few	TRBV29-1
CASSLSGETTRGYTF	TGTGCCAGCAGCTTGTCTGGGGAGACCACTAGGGGCTACACCTTC	TRBJ1-2	NA	NA	TRBV5-1
CASSVLRGGYTF	TGTGCCAGCAGCGTACTCCGAGGTGGCTACACCTTC	TRBJ1-2	NA	many	TRBV9
CASSVGREAFF	TGTGCCAGCAGTGTGGGCAGGGAAGCTTTCTTT	TRBJ1-1	NA	NA	TRBV2
CASSAQGGWQSQHF	TGTGCCAGTAGTGCTCAGGGGGGTTGGCAGTCCCAGCATTTT	TRBJ1-5	TRBD1	NA	TRBV19
CASSPRGTGGFQPQHF	TGTGCCAGCTCACCACGTGGCACAGGGGGCTTTCAGCCCCAGCATTTT	TRBJ1-5	TRBD1	NA	TRBV18
CASSPPLAGRLETQYF	TGTGCCAGCAGCCCACCGCTAGCGGGAAGGTTAGAAACGCAGTATTTT	TRBJ2-3	TRBD2	NA	TRBV7-2
CASSRGGSNLNEQFF	TGTGCCAGTAGTAGGGGGGGGAGTAATCTCAATGAGCAGTTCTTC	TRBJ2-1	TRBD2	once	TRBV19
CAGTSGFDPYGYTF	TGTGCCGGAACCTCAGGGTTTGACCCCTATGGCTACACCTTC	TRBJ1-2	NA	NA	TRBV28
CASTLGGWDYGYTF	TGTGCCAGCACCTTAGGGGGCTGGGACTATGGCTACACCTTC	TRBJ1-2	TRBD1	few	TRBV28
CASPSIRGGTTEAFF	TGTGCCAGCCCCAGCATTCGGGGGGGGACCACTGAAGCTTTCTTT	TRBJ1-1	NA	NA	TRBV28
CASSTSTGENSPLHF	TGTGCCAGTAGTACCTCTACCGGGGAAAATTCACCCCTCCACTTT	TRBJ1-6	NA	NA	TRBV19
CASSHRGLSTDTQYF	TGCGCCAGCAGCCACAGGGGCCTTAGCACAGATACGCAGTATTTT	TRBJ2-3	NA	NA	TRBV4-3
CASIQLRAGQHADTQYF	TGTGCCAGCATCCAGTTAAGGGCAGGGCAGCACGCAGATACGCAGTATTTT	TRBJ2-3	NA	NA	TRBV2
CASSPRTGNYGYTF	TGTGCCAGCTCACCGCGGACAGGGAACTATGGCTACACCTTC	TRBJ1-2	TRBD1	NA	TRBV18
CASSPRARLPDGYTF	TGTGCCAGCAGCCCCCGAGCGCGGCTCCCAGATGGCTACACCTTC	TRBJ1-2	NA	NA	TRBV11-3
CASSRVGQGYGYTF	TGTGCCAGCAGCAGAGTGGGACAGGGGTATGGCTACACCTTC	TRBJ1-2	TRBD1	few	TRBV5-5
CATSDLFSSGSTGELFF	TGTGCCACCAGTGATTTGTTTTCCAGCGGGAGCACCGGGGAGCTGTTTTTT	TRBJ2-2	TRBD2	NA	TRBV24-1
CATSDSRDMATGELFF	TGTGCCACCAGTGATTCCCGGGACATGGCCACCGGGGAGCTGTTTTTT	TRBJ2-2	NA	NA	TRBV24-1
CASSNGLAGRSGELFF	TGTGCCAGTAGTAATGGACTAGCGGGAAGGTCCGGGGAGCTGTTTTTT	TRBJ2-2	TRBD2	NA	TRBV19
CASSLVSSGINEQFF	TGTGCCAGCAGCTTGGTCTCTAGCGGGATTAATGAGCAGTTCTTC	TRBJ2-1	TRBD2	NA	TRBV5-1
CASSRRVNTEAFF	TGTGCCAGCAGCCGGCGGGTGAACACTGAAGCTTTCTTT	TRBJ1-1	NA	once	TRBV12-3/TRBV12-4